The clone carrying this TCR beta chain occurred once. This sample stems from a study of ipilimumab plus nivolumab after autologous stem cell transplantation. This CDR3 spans 16 amino acids. Trimming took 4 bases from V and 1 from J, leaving 14 bases between them. Germline V CDR1 and CDR2: LNHDA, SQIVND (reference sequence). Patients got ipilimumab 1 mg/kg beginning 14 to 28 days post-transplant. Some clones are missing from TCRdb's copy, which holds only in-frame ones; the method was immunoSEQ multiplex PCR. The data contain around 3,500 clones, roughly nine tenths of them seen just once; the ten biggest clones take up roughly a quarter.

This clonotype was obtained from a male donor with multiple myeloma. The sample consisted of PBMCs, taken in a trial of ipilimumab plus nivolumab as post-transplant consolidation. V is TRBV19 and J is TRBJ2-1, with TRBD2 as a possible D gene (6 bases). CDR3 amino acids: CASSTAWGDSYNEQFF. In DNA, the CDR3 is TGTGCCAGTAGTACCGCCTGGGGGGATTCCTACAATGAGCAGTTCTTC.